This is a list of T cell receptor beta chains from one sample in a study of blood T cell repertoires in COVID-19. The table came from immunoSEQ multiplex PCR; TCRdb's copy has only in-frame clones and leaves some out. Of approximately 10,000 clones in the sample, roughly four fifths were seen once. Sequencing was done on a sample of peripheral blood. Receptors were obtained from a man aged 50 or older with active COVID-19. CDR3s include the opening cysteine and the closing phenylalanine or tryptophan. A D gene is named only where the DNA matches it firmly. Clone size is stated in some rows and not others, as once, few, many or a class when expanded.

CDR3 DNA: TGTGCCAGCAGGTCCGGGACAGGGGGTGTAGGTAACTATGGCTACACCTTC; CDR3 protein: CASRSGTGGVGNYGYTF; J gene: TRBJ1-2; V gene: TRBV28; clone size: NA; D gene: TRBD1
CDR3 DNA: TGTGCCAGCAGCCGTAAGCCCAGGGGGCCCCTGGGTAACACTGAAGCTTTCTTT; CDR3 protein: CASSRKPRGPLGNTEAFF; J gene: TRBJ1-1; V gene: TRBV9; clone size: NA; D gene: TRBD1
CDR3 DNA: TGTGCCAGCATGCGAGGTGGGACTGAAGCTTTCTTT; CDR3 protein: CASMRGGTEAFF; J gene: TRBJ1-1; V gene: TRBV25-1; clone size: NA; D gene: NA
CDR3 DNA: TGTGCCAGCAGCTTGGCCGCGGGACAGGGTTACAATGAGCAGTTCTTC; CDR3 protein: CASSLAAGQGYNEQFF; J gene: TRBJ2-1; V gene: TRBV5-6; clone size: NA; D gene: TRBD1
CDR3 DNA: TGTGCCAGCGGAGCGGGAGGGCCTATTTATGAGCAGTTCTTC; CDR3 protein: CASGAGGPIYEQFF; J gene: TRBJ2-1; V gene: TRBV7-9; clone size: NA; D gene: TRBD2
CDR3 DNA: TGTGCCAGCAGCGTAGATGTAGGGGTCGGTCAGCCCCAGCATTTT; CDR3 protein: CASSVDVGVGQPQHF; J gene: TRBJ1-5; V gene: TRBV9; clone size: NA; D gene: NA
CDR3 DNA: TGTGCCAGCAGCTTAACCGGGACACAAGAGACCCAGTACTTC; CDR3 protein: CASSLTGTQETQYF; J gene: TRBJ2-5; V gene: TRBV11-2; clone size: NA; D gene: NA
CDR3 DNA: TGTGCCTGGAGTCGACTAGCGGGAGGGGGTACGCAGTATTTT; CDR3 protein: CAWSRLAGGGTQYF; J gene: TRBJ2-3; V gene: TRBV30; clone size: NA; D gene: TRBD2
CDR3 DNA: TGTGCCAGCAGCACGAACACCGGGGAGCTGTTTTTT; CDR3 protein: CASSTNTGELFF; J gene: TRBJ2-2; V gene: TRBV27; clone size: NA; D gene: NA
CDR3 DNA: TGTGCCAGCTCACCACCGGGGACAGGGGGAAACACCATATATTTT; CDR3 protein: CASSPPGTGGNTIYF; J gene: TRBJ1-3; V gene: TRBV18; clone size: NA; D gene: TRBD1
CDR3 DNA: TGTGCCAGCATCTTGAGTGGCAATGAGCAGTTCTTC; CDR3 protein: CASILSGNEQFF; J gene: TRBJ2-1; V gene: TRBV2; clone size: NA; D gene: NA
CDR3 DNA: TGTGCCAGCAGAAGGGACAGGGGGGATGACGAGCAGTACTTC; CDR3 protein: CASRRDRGDDEQYF; J gene: TRBJ2-7; V gene: TRBV7-8; clone size: NA; D gene: TRBD1
CDR3 DNA: TGTGCCAGCAGCCAAGTGGGTTACTTTACAGGGACCTACGAGCAGTACTTC; CDR3 protein: CASSQVGYFTGTYEQYF; J gene: TRBJ2-7; V gene: TRBV14; clone size: NA; D gene: NA
CDR3 DNA: TGTGCCAGCAGCCAAGATCCAGCCGGGACAAGGACCTCCTTAGGTGCCAACGTCCTGACTTTC; CDR3 protein: CASSQDPAGTRTSLGANVLTF; J gene: TRBJ2-6; V gene: TRBV14; clone size: few; D gene: NA
CDR3 DNA: TGTGCCAGCAGCTTACGGCGGGAGGGGTACGAGCAGTACTTC; CDR3 protein: CASSLRREGYEQYF; J gene: TRBJ2-7; V gene: TRBV7-8; clone size: NA; D gene: TRBD2
CDR3 DNA: TGTGCCAGCAGCCCATATAGCGGGAGTAGAAATGAGCAGTTCTTC; CDR3 protein: CASSPYSGSRNEQFF; J gene: TRBJ2-1; V gene: TRBV3-1/TRBV3-2; clone size: NA; D gene: TRBD2
CDR3 DNA: TGCGCCAGCAATTCCAGAATCTACGAGCAGTACTTC; CDR3 protein: CASNSRIYEQYF; J gene: TRBJ2-7; V gene: TRBV5-1; clone size: NA; D gene: NA
CDR3 DNA: TGTGCCAGCAGCCACGACACGAACCAAGAGACCCAGTACTTC; CDR3 protein: CASSHDTNQETQYF; J gene: TRBJ2-5; V gene: TRBV7-9; clone size: NA; D gene: NA
CDR3 DNA: TGTGCCAGCAGCCTGCCCGGCGGAGACACAGATACGCAGTATTTT; CDR3 protein: CASSLPGGDTDTQYF; J gene: TRBJ2-3; V gene: TRBV7-9; clone size: NA; D gene: NA
CDR3 DNA: TGCAGTGCTAGTCCTACCGGGACAGGGGGTTCACCCCTCCACTTT; CDR3 protein: CSASPTGTGGSPLHF; J gene: TRBJ1-6; V gene: TRBV20-1; clone size: NA; D gene: TRBD1
CDR3 DNA: TGTGCCAGCAGTGAGGACAGGGGTTGGGAAAAACTGTTTTTT; CDR3 protein: CASSEDRGWEKLFF; J gene: TRBJ1-4; V gene: TRBV6-1; clone size: NA; D gene: TRBD1
CDR3 DNA: TGTGCCAGCAGGCCACGAGGAAACAATCAGCCCCAGCATTTT; CDR3 protein: CASRPRGNNQPQHF; J gene: TRBJ1-5; V gene: TRBV2; clone size: medium-sized; D gene: NA
CDR3 DNA: TGTGCCAGCAGCTCCAGCGGGGCCCCCTACGAGCAGTACTTC; CDR3 protein: CASSSSGAPYEQYF; J gene: TRBJ2-7; V gene: TRBV5-4; clone size: NA; D gene: TRBD2
CDR3 DNA: TGTGCCACCAGCAGAGTAGGAGGGGAAGGGCGGGAGGTTGAGCAGTTCTTC; CDR3 protein: CATSRVGGEGREVEQFF; J gene: TRBJ2-1; V gene: TRBV15; clone size: NA; D gene: TRBD2
CDR3 DNA: TGTGCCACCAGTGATTTGTCGGGGGACGAGACCCAGTACTTC; CDR3 protein: CATSDLSGDETQYF; J gene: TRBJ2-5; V gene: TRBV24-1; clone size: NA; D gene: NA
CDR3 DNA: TGCGCCAGCAGCCCTGACAGGGGGCAAGAGACCCAGTACTTC; CDR3 protein: CASSPDRGQETQYF; J gene: TRBJ2-5; V gene: TRBV10-1; clone size: NA; D gene: TRBD1
CDR3 DNA: TGTGCCAGTACCGGGGGTGTGGATGGCTACACCTTC; CDR3 protein: CASTGGVDGYTF; J gene: TRBJ1-2; V gene: TRBV19; clone size: NA; D gene: NA
CDR3 DNA: TGTGCCAGCAGACAAGCGGGAGGGAGTAAGACCCAGTACTTC; CDR3 protein: CASRQAGGSKTQYF; J gene: TRBJ2-5; V gene: TRBV5-4; clone size: NA; D gene: TRBD2
CDR3 DNA: TGTGCCAGCATAGGGGGGGATGGAGATTCACCCCTCCACTTT; CDR3 protein: CASIGGDGDSPLHF; J gene: TRBJ1-6; V gene: TRBV2; clone size: NA; D gene: NA
CDR3 DNA: TGTGCCACCAGTCCCGGGACTAGCGGGAAATTCTACAATGAGCAGTTCTTC; CDR3 protein: CATSPGTSGKFYNEQFF; J gene: TRBJ2-1; V gene: TRBV24-1; clone size: NA; D gene: TRBD2
CDR3 DNA: TGTGCCAGCAGCCAAGGTGGTGGGCGGGACCCGACCCAAGAGACCCAGTACTTC; CDR3 protein: CASSQGGGRDPTQETQYF; J gene: TRBJ2-5; V gene: TRBV4-2; clone size: once; D gene: NA
CDR3 DNA: TGCGCCAGCAGCTCTGCGCCGACAGGGGCAACTGGGAATGAGCAGTTCTTC; CDR3 protein: CASSSAPTGATGNEQFF; J gene: TRBJ2-1; V gene: TRBV5-1; clone size: NA; D gene: TRBD1
CDR3 DNA: TGTGCCAGCAGCCGCACATTGGGACTAGCGGGAGGACAGTACTTC; CDR3 protein: CASSRTLGLAGGQYF; J gene: TRBJ2-7; V gene: TRBV27; clone size: once; D gene: TRBD2
CDR3 DNA: TGTGCCAGCAGTTACCTTCCGACTCCCGTCAATGAGCAGTTCTTC; CDR3 protein: CASSYLPTPVNEQFF; J gene: TRBJ2-1; V gene: TRBV6-5; clone size: NA; D gene: NA
CDR3 DNA: TGTGCCAGCAGCGCATGGGACAGGGTAGGAAGGCAGTACTTC; CDR3 protein: CASSAWDRVGRQYF; J gene: TRBJ2-7; V gene: TRBV9; clone size: NA; D gene: TRBD1
CDR3 DNA: TGTGCCAGCAGCTCATCTACCGGGACAGGATATGGCTACACCTTC; CDR3 protein: CASSSSTGTGYGYTF; J gene: TRBJ1-2; V gene: TRBV7-9; clone size: NA; D gene: TRBD1
CDR3 DNA: TGTGCCAGCAGCTCCATCGGCCAGCGTAGCTCCTACGAGCAGTACTTC; CDR3 protein: CASSSIGQRSSYEQYF; J gene: TRBJ2-7; V gene: TRBV11-2; clone size: NA; D gene: NA